Each of the 4 T cell receptor beta chains below was sequenced from the same sample in a study of shared clonotypes between healthy human individuals. Clones were read by immunoSEQ multiplex PCR, and TCRdb kept only the in-frame ones, dropping some. Of about 340,000 clones in the sample, roughly 80% are singletons; the top ten hold about 10%. Sequences were obtained from memory CD4+ T cells sorted from blood. As for subset: CD45RA-negative fraction. Every receptor here comes from a man younger than 45 in good health.

Here the CDR3 reads CASSVGVREKLFF. The CDR3 DNA sequence: TGTGCCAGCAGCGTGGGCGTCCGGGAAAAACTGTTTTTT. The gene calls are TRBV11-2 and TRBJ1-4; no firm D call. Germline CDR1 is SGHAT and CDR2 is FQNNGV. Trimming took 5 bases from V and 8 from J, leaving 12 bases between them. The CDR3 extends over 13 amino acids.

The rearrangement uses TRBV7-8 and TRBJ2-7; 8 nucleotides agree with TRBD2. Per germline, CDR1 SGHVS and CDR2 FQNEAQ. V lost 4 bases to trimming and J lost 4 bases; unmatched junction nucleotides: 6. The CDR3 has 14 residues. The CDR3 sequence is CASSSGLVTYEQYF. The CDR3 region has the DNA TGTGCCAGCAGCTCGGGACTAGTGACGTACGAGCAGTACTTC.

CDR3 protein: CASSLGSGMYTDTQYF. The CDR3 DNA sequence: TGTGCCAGCAGCTTAGGGTCAGGGATGTACACAGATACGCAGTATTTT. The chain has TRBV7-9 and TRBJ2-3, with a weak D call TRBD1 (5 bases). This CDR3 has 16 amino acids. The germline CDR1 and CDR2 sequences are SEHNR and FQNEAQ (reference sequence). Trimming stripped 1 base from V and 2 bases from J, with 13 bases between.

Many counts were recorded for this clone. The chain carries TRBV7-9 and TRBJ1-1; 7 bases align to TRBD1. V trimming: 3 bases; J trimming: 4 bases; junction bases outside the gene matches: 5. In germline, CDR1 is SEHNR, CDR2 FQNEAQ (reference sequence). This CDR3 comprises 14 residues. The CDR3 here is CASSFNYRGTEAFF. For the CDR3, the DNA is TGTGCCAGCAGCTTTAACTACAGGGGCACTGAAGCTTTCTTT.